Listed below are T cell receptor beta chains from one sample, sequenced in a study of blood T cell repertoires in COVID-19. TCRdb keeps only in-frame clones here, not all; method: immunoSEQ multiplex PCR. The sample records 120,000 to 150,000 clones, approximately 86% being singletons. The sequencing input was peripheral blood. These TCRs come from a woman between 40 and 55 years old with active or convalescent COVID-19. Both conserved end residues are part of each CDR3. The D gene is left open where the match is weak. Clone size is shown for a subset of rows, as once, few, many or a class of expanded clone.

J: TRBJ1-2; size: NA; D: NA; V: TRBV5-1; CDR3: CASSPSEGVYGYTF; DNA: TGCGCCAGCAGCCCCTCGGAGGGAGTCTATGGCTACACCTTC
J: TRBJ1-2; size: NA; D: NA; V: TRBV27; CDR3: CASSLKNPPNHGYTF; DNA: TGTGCCAGCAGTTTGAAGAACCCCCCTAACCATGGCTACACCTTC
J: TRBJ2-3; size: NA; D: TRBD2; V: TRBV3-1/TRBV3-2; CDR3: CASSLAGGNTQYF; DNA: TGTGCCAGCAGTTTAGCGGGGGGGAATACGCAGTATTTT
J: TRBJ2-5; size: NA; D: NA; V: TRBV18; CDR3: CASSPIRDRETQYF; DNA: TGTGCCAGCTCACCAATCAGGGATCGAGAGACCCAGTACTTC
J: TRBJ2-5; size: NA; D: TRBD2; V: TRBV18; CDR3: CASSPILAGYGVETQYF; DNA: TGTGCCAGCTCACCAATCCTAGCGGGGTATGGTGTGGAGACCCAGTACTTC
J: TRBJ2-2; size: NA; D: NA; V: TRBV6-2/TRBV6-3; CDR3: CASSYSTDTGELFF; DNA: TGTGCCAGCAGTTACTCGACAGACACCGGGGAGCTGTTTTTT
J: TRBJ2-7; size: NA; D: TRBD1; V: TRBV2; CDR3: CASSEEGTGVSYEQYF; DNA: TGTGCCAGCAGTGAAGAAGGGACAGGGGTTTCCTACGAGCAGTACTTC
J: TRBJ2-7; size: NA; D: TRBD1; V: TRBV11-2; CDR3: CASSFRQGGTEQYF; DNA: TGTGCCAGCAGCTTCCGACAGGGGGGTACCGAGCAGTACTTC
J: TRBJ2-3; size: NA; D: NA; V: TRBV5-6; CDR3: CASSLEGRGVFYTQYF; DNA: TGTGCCAGCAGCTTGGAGGGTAGGGGTGTTTTTTATACGCAGTATTTT
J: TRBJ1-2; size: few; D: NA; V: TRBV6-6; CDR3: CASSYERNYGYTF; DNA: TGTGCCAGCAGTTACGAGCGGAACTATGGCTACACCTTC
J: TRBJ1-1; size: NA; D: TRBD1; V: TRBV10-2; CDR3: CASSETGGLSTGNTEAFF; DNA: TGCGCCAGCAGCGAGACAGGGGGATTAAGTACTGGGAACACTGAAGCTTTCTTT
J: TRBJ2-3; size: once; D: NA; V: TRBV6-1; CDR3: CASSEWIGGGTDTQYF; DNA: TGTGCCAGCAGTGAATGGATCGGGGGAGGCACAGATACGCAGTATTTT
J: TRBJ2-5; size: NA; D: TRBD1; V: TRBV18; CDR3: CASSPTTGDWETQYF; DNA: TGTGCCAGCTCACCAACAACAGGGGATTGGGAGACCCAGTACTTC
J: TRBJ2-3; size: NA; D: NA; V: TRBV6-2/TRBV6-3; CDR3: CASSYSSGHTQYF; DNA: TGTGCCAGCAGTTACTCGAGCGGCCATACGCAGTATTTT
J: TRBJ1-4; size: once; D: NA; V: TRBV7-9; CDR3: CASSFGELGANEKLFF; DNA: TGTGCCAGCAGCTTCGGGGAGTTGGGTGCTAATGAAAAACTGTTTTTT
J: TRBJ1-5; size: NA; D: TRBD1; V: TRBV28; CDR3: CASRPDRVGNQPQHF; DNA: TGTGCCAGCAGGCCTGACAGGGTTGGAAATCAGCCCCAGCATTTT
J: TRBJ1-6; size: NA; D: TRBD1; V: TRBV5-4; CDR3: CASSSGTGERNSPLHF; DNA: TGTGCCAGCAGCTCGGGGACAGGGGAACGTAATTCACCCCTCCACTTT
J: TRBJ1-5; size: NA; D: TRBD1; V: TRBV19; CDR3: CASSNPDPGQGARVGNQPQHF; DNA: TGTGCCAGTAGTAACCCTGACCCGGGACAGGGGGCGCGGGTCGGCAATCAGCCCCAGCATTTT
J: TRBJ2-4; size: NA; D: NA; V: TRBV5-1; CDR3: CASSGPLAKNIQYF; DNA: TGCGCCAGCAGCGGGCCTCTAGCCAAAAACATTCAGTACTTC
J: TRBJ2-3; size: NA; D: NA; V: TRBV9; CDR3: CASSVGRVADTQYF; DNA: TGTGCCAGCAGCGTAGGGAGGGTCGCAGATACGCAGTATTTT
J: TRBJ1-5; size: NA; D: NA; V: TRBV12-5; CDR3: CASGLVPGREQPQHF; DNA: TGTGCTAGTGGTTTGGTACCAGGAAGGGAGCAGCCCCAGCATTTT
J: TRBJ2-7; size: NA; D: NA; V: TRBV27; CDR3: CASSPRGSYEQYF; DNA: TGTGCCAGCAGCCCCCGGGGGTCCTACGAGCAGTACTTC